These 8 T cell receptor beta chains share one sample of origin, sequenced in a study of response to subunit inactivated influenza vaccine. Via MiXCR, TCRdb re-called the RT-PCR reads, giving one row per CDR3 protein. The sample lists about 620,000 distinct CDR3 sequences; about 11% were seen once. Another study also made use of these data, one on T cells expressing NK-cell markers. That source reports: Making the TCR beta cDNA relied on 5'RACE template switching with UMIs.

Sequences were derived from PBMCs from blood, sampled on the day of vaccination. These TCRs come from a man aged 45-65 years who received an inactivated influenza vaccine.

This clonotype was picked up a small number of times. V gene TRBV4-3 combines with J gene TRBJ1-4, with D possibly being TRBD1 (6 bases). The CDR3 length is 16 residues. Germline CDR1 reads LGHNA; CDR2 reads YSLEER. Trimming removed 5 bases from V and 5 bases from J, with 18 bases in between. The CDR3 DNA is TGCGCCAGCAGCTGGGAAGGAGCAGGGGAAAATGAAAAACTGTTTTTT. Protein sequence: CASSWEGAGENEKLFF.

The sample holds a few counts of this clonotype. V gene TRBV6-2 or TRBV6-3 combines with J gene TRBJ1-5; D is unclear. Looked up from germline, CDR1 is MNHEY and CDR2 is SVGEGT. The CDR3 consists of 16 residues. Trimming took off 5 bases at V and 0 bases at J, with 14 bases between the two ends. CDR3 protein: CASSHRLWGSNQPQHF. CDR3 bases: TGTGCCAGCAGTCACCGTCTTTGGGGTAGCAATCAGCCCCAGCATTTT.

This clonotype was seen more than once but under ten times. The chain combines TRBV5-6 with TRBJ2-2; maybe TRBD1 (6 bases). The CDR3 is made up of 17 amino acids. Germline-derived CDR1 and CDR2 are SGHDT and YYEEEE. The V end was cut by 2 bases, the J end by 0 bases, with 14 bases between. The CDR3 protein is CASSLYRDMTNTGELFF. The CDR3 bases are TGTGCCAGCAGCTTATACCGGGACATGACGAACACCGGGGAGCTGTTTTTT.

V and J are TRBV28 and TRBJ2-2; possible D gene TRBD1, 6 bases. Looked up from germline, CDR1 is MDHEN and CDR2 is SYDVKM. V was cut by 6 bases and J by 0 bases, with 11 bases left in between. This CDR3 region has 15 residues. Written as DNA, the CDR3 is TGTGCCAGCAGCCCCGGGACACCGAACACCGGGGAGCTGTTTTTT. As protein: CASSPGTPNTGELFF.

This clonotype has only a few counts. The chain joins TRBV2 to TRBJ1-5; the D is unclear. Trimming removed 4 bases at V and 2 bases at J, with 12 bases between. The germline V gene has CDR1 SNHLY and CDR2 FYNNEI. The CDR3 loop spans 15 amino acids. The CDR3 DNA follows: TGTGCCAGCAGTGTACTCCCTAGGGGCAATCAGCCCCAGCATTTT. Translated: CASSVLPRGNQPQHF. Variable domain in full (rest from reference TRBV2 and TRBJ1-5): EPEVTQTPSHQVTQMGQEVILRCVPISNHLYFYWYRQILGQKVEFLVSFYNNEISEKSEIFDDQFSVERPDGSNFTLKIRSTKLEDSAMYFCASSVLPRGNQPQHFGDGTRLSIL.

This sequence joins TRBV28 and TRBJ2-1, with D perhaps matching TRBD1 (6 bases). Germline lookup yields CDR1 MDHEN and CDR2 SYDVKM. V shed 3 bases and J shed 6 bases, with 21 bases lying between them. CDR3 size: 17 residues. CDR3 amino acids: CASSFPLQGRGGNEQFF. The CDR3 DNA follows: TGTGCCAGCAGTTTTCCCCTACAAGGACGAGGGGGCAATGAGCAGTTCTTC.

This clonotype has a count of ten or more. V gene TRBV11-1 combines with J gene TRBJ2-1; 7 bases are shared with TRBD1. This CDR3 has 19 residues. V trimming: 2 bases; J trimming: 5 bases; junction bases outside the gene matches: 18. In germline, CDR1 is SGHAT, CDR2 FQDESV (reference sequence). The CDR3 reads CASSLIWGTRTGDHNEQFF. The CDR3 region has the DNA TGTGCCAGCAGCTTAATTTGGGGGACCCGGACAGGAGATCACAATGAGCAGTTCTTC.

CDR3 DNA: TGTGCCAGCAGTTTAGAGGGGGGCCGTAGGGATGAGCAGTTCTTC. Its translation is CASSLEGGRRDEQFF. The genes are TRBV12-3 or TRBV12-4 and TRBJ2-1; tentatively, D is TRBD1 or TRBD2 (6 bases each). The ends were cut back, 1 base at V and 8 bases at J, with 15 bases in the middle. This CDR3 region has 15 residues.